This is a list of T cell receptor beta chains from one sample in a study of blood T cell repertoires in COVID-19. Using immunoSEQ multiplex PCR, the repertoire was profiled, and TCRdb retains in-frame clones only, with some absent. Among approximately 360,000 clones listed, around 86% were seen once. The source material was PBMCs or T cells enriched from blood (not recorded which). These receptors came from a woman aged 50 to 65 who had recovered from COVID-19. The CDR3 runs from the conserved cysteine through the conserved F or W. Fields, in order: J gene, D gene, clone size, V gene, CDR3 protein, CDR3 DNA. The D gene is left open where the match is weak. Size is omitted from some rows. Given values are once, few, many or a class for expanded clones.

j_gene: TRBJ1-6
d_gene: NA
abundance: NA
v_gene: TRBV6-5
CDR3aa: CASSSTGSSYNSPLHF
CDR3nt: TGTGCCAGCAGTTCTACGGGAAGCTCCTATAATTCACCCCTCCACTTT

j_gene: TRBJ2-3
d_gene: TRBD1
abundance: NA
v_gene: TRBV4-3
CDR3aa: CASSPQDRSQDTQYF
CDR3nt: TGCGCCAGCAGCCCACAGGACAGGAGCCAAGATACGCAGTATTTT

j_gene: TRBJ2-4
d_gene: TRBD1
abundance: NA
v_gene: TRBV29-1
CDR3aa: CSVRTGGNIQYF
CDR3nt: TGCAGCGTTCGTACAGGGGGGAACATTCAGTACTTC

j_gene: TRBJ2-5
d_gene: TRBD2
abundance: NA
v_gene: TRBV20-1
CDR3aa: CSGASGGQQYF
CDR3nt: TGCAGTGGGGCTAGCGGGGGCCAACAGTACTTC

j_gene: TRBJ1-2
d_gene: TRBD1
abundance: NA
v_gene: TRBV19
CDR3aa: CASSIGPFRGPAYYGYTF
CDR3nt: TGTGCCAGTAGTATAGGCCCTTTCAGGGGGCCAGCCTACTATGGCTACACCTTC

j_gene: TRBJ1-1
d_gene: NA
abundance: NA
v_gene: TRBV2
CDR3aa: CASISDFSNTEAFF
CDR3nt: TGTGCCAGCATCTCGGACTTCTCCAACACTGAAGCTTTCTTT

j_gene: TRBJ1-1
d_gene: NA
abundance: NA
v_gene: TRBV18
CDR3aa: CASSPPDRNEAFF
CDR3nt: TGTGCCAGCTCACCACCTGACAGAAATGAAGCTTTCTTT

j_gene: TRBJ1-3
d_gene: NA
abundance: NA
v_gene: TRBV12-5
CDR3aa: CASGPQGPIYF
CDR3nt: TGTGCTAGTGGTCCTCAGGGTCCCATATATTTT

j_gene: TRBJ1-2
d_gene: TRBD1
abundance: NA
v_gene: TRBV30
CDR3aa: CAHAGQRGVGYTF
CDR3nt: TGTGCCCATGCGGGACAGAGGGGCGTTGGCTACACCTTC

j_gene: TRBJ2-7
d_gene: TRBD1
abundance: NA
v_gene: TRBV7-9
CDR3aa: CASSLNPSSGTGPYEQYF
CDR3nt: TGTGCCAGCAGCCTAAATCCGTCCTCCGGGACAGGACCCTACGAGCAGTACTTC

j_gene: TRBJ1-5
d_gene: NA
abundance: few
v_gene: TRBV6-4
CDR3aa: CASSPGEGQPQHF
CDR3nt: TGTGCCAGCAGTCCAGGGGAGGGACAGCCCCAGCATTTT

j_gene: TRBJ2-1
d_gene: NA
abundance: NA
v_gene: TRBV7-2
CDR3aa: CASSFYDEQFF
CDR3nt: TGTGCCAGCAGCTTCTATGATGAGCAGTTCTTC

j_gene: TRBJ1-1
d_gene: TRBD1
abundance: NA
v_gene: TRBV6-1
CDR3aa: CASSEVGTVRNTEAFF
CDR3nt: TGTGCCAGCAGTGAAGTCGGGACAGTAAGGAACACTGAAGCTTTCTTT

j_gene: TRBJ2-4
d_gene: NA
abundance: few
v_gene: TRBV29-1
CDR3aa: CSVYQVFTDIQYF
CDR3nt: TGCAGCGTCTACCAGGTGTTTACGGACATTCAGTACTTC

j_gene: TRBJ2-3
d_gene: TRBD1
abundance: NA
v_gene: TRBV9
CDR3aa: CASSSHYSGTGVYTQYF
CDR3nt: TGTGCCAGCAGCTCCCATTACTCCGGGACAGGGGTTTATACGCAGTATTTT

j_gene: TRBJ2-5
d_gene: TRBD2
abundance: NA
v_gene: TRBV24-1
CDR3aa: CAAGDQETQYF
CDR3nt: TGTGCCGCGGGGGACCAAGAGACCCAGTACTTC

j_gene: TRBJ1-1
d_gene: NA
abundance: NA
v_gene: TRBV5-1
CDR3aa: CASSPEGLGNTEAFF
CDR3nt: TGCGCCAGCAGCCCGGAGGGTCTGGGGAACACTGAAGCTTTCTTT

j_gene: TRBJ1-1
d_gene: TRBD1
abundance: NA
v_gene: TRBV10-3
CDR3aa: CATTGQGALTEAFF
CDR3nt: TGTGCCACCACTGGACAGGGGGCTTTGACTGAAGCTTTCTTT

j_gene: TRBJ2-1
d_gene: TRBD2
abundance: NA
v_gene: TRBV11-3
CDR3aa: CASSTGTSGRYYNEQFF
CDR3nt: TGTGCCAGCAGCACGGGAACTAGCGGGAGGTACTACAATGAGCAGTTCTTC

j_gene: TRBJ2-3
d_gene: NA
abundance: NA
v_gene: TRBV21-1
CDR3aa: CASTSDLHTQYF
CDR3nt: TGTGCCAGCACCTCGGACTTACATACGCAGTATTTT

j_gene: TRBJ2-3
d_gene: TRBD2
abundance: NA
v_gene: TRBV30
CDR3aa: CAWSDSGAVDTQYF
CDR3nt: TGTGCCTGGAGTGATAGCGGGGCTGTGGATACGCAGTATTTT

j_gene: TRBJ2-3
d_gene: NA
abundance: NA
v_gene: TRBV6-4
CDR3aa: CASSPSSGDTQYF
CDR3nt: TGTGCCAGCAGCCCTTCGAGTGGAGATACGCAGTATTTT

j_gene: TRBJ2-7
d_gene: TRBD2
abundance: NA
v_gene: TRBV2
CDR3aa: CASSALLSGGQEQYF
CDR3nt: TGTGCCAGCAGTGCCCTCCTCAGCGGGGGGCAGGAGCAGTACTTC

j_gene: TRBJ1-2
d_gene: NA
abundance: NA
v_gene: TRBV12-3/TRBV12-4
CDR3aa: CASSFGRGNGYTF
CDR3nt: TGTGCCAGCAGTTTTGGGAGGGGAAATGGCTACACCTTC

j_gene: TRBJ2-7
d_gene: NA
abundance: NA
v_gene: TRBV5-1
CDR3aa: CASSLVPQGQREQYF
CDR3nt: TGCGCCAGCAGCTTGGTTCCACAGGGTCAGAGGGAGCAGTACTTC

j_gene: TRBJ1-2
d_gene: TRBD1
abundance: NA
v_gene: TRBV30
CDR3aa: CAWTGGTGTPNYGYTF
CDR3nt: TGTGCCTGGACTGGCGGGACAGGCACCCCTAACTATGGCTACACCTTC

j_gene: TRBJ1-5
d_gene: TRBD1
abundance: NA
v_gene: TRBV2
CDR3aa: CASRRQGSLQPQHF
CDR3nt: TGTGCCAGCAGAAGACAGGGGTCACTCCAGCCCCAGCATTTT

j_gene: TRBJ2-1
d_gene: TRBD1
abundance: NA
v_gene: TRBV4-1
CDR3aa: CASSQPWDRDRAGEQFF
CDR3nt: TGCGCCAGCAGCCAGCCTTGGGACAGGGATAGGGCAGGTGAGCAGTTCTTC

j_gene: TRBJ1-2
d_gene: TRBD1
abundance: NA
v_gene: TRBV6-2/TRBV6-3
CDR3aa: CASSRTGGANGYTF
CDR3nt: TGTGCCAGCAGTCGCACAGGGGGCGCGAATGGCTACACCTTC

j_gene: TRBJ2-6
d_gene: TRBD2
abundance: NA
v_gene: TRBV10-3
CDR3aa: CAISESRAGAISGANVLTF
CDR3nt: TGTGCCATCAGTGAGTCCCGAGCGGGGGCTATCTCTGGGGCCAACGTCCTGACTTTC

j_gene: TRBJ1-1
d_gene: NA
abundance: NA
v_gene: TRBV5-1
CDR3aa: CASSLDRPGRYTEAFF
CDR3nt: TGCGCCAGCAGCCTTGACAGGCCGGGGCGATACACTGAAGCTTTCTTT

j_gene: TRBJ1-3
d_gene: NA
abundance: NA
v_gene: TRBV21-1
CDR3aa: CASSKDVGRSGSGNTIYF
CDR3nt: TGTGCCAGCAGCAAAGACGTTGGGCGGAGCGGCTCTGGAAACACCATATATTTT